The next 24 T cell receptor beta chains were all read from a single sample in a study of blood T cell repertoires in COVID-19. Profiled with immunoSEQ multiplex PCR; TCRdb holds only in-frame clones, not every one. The sample contains fewer than 600,000 clones, roughly 90% of which appear only once. Sequenced input: PBMCs or T cells enriched from blood (not recorded which). These receptors came from a woman in her 40s who had recovered from COVID-19.

The chain has TRBV28 and TRBJ1-5; 7 bases fit TRBD1. The CDR3 has 15 residues. Germline V CDR1 and CDR2: MDHEN, SYDVKM. Trimming cost V 6 bases and J 4 bases; bases outside gene matches: 9. The CDR3 reads CASRPGGSINQPQHF. Here the CDR3 DNA reads TGTGCCAGCAGGCCAGGGGGGTCTATAAATCAGCCCCAGCATTTT.

The chain combines TRBV19 with TRBJ1-5; D is possibly TRBD1 (5 bases). V lost 3 bases and J 6 bases, leaving 12 bases between the germline ends. The germline CDR1 and CDR2 sequences are LNHDA and SQIVND (reference sequence). The CDR3 covers 14 residues. CDR3 coding DNA: TGTGCCAGTAGTATCCCCCAGGGAGGTCAGCCCCAGCATTTT. As protein: CASSIPQGGQPQHF.

CDR3 coding DNA: TGTGCCAGCAGCCCTAACAGGGATAGTCAGCCCCAGCATTTT. Translating it yields CASSPNRDSQPQHF. V is TRBV4-2 and J is TRBJ1-5; tentatively, D is TRBD1 (6 bases). The CDR3 is 14 amino acids. Germline-derived CDR1 and CDR2 are LGHNA and YNFKEQ. The V end lost 4 bases, the J end lost 6 bases, and 13 bases lay between the germline ends.

CDR3 region: CASSPGVEAFF. The CDR3 DNA reads as TGTGCCAGCAGCCCGGGGGTTGAAGCTTTCTTT. This chain joins TRBV12-3 or TRBV12-4 and TRBJ1-1, with a weak D call TRBD1 (5 bases). CDR3 size: 11 residues. With 6 bases removed from V and 7 bases from J, the gap between germline ends came to 9 bases.

The gene calls are TRBV5-1 and TRBJ2-5, with 8 bases that match TRBD2. The V and J ends lost 5 bases and 3 bases, in that order; junction bases with no gene match: 6. Germline V gene data show CDR1 as SGHRS and CDR2 as YFSETQ. The CDR3 contains 14 residues. The CDR3 region has the DNA TGCGCCAGCAGTAAGGTTAGCGGGGAAGAGACCCAGTACTTC. Translated, it gives CASSKVSGEETQYF.

This rearrangement joins TRBV6-6 to TRBJ1-2; D may be TRBD1 (5 bases). Trimming stripped 3 bases from V and 2 bases from J, with 10 bases between. Germline V gives CDR1 MNHNY, CDR2 SVGAGI (reference sequence). The CDR3 length is 14 residues. The CDR3 bases are TGTGCCAGCAGTTATACGACAGTGAACTATGGCTACACCTTC. Its protein product is CASSYTTVNYGYTF.

The chain uses TRBV5-1 and TRBJ2-7, with D unclear. Germline loops: CDR1 SGHRS, CDR2 YFSETQ. V lost 2 bases and J lost 0, with 6 bases in between. The CDR3 covers 13 residues. CDR3 loop: CASSFTVSYEQYF. The DNA for the CDR3 is TGCGCCAGCAGCTTTACAGTCTCCTACGAGCAGTACTTC. Supplemented by reference TRBV5-1 and TRBJ2-7, the full variable domain reads KAGVTQTPRYLIKTRGQQVTLSCSPISGHRSVSWYQQTPGQGLQFLFEYFSETQRNKGNFPGRFSGRQFSNSRSEMNVSTLELGDSALYLCASSFTVSYEQYFGPGTRLTVT.

The V and J genes are TRBV3-1 (or the pseudogene TRBV3-2) and TRBJ1-6, with unresolved D. V gave up 3 bases and J gave up 13 bases, with 19 bases separating them. The CDR3 is 15 residues long. Germline CDR1 is LGHDT and CDR2 is YNNKEL (reference sequence). CDR3 nucleotide sequence: TGTGCCAGCAGCCACTATGGTCCCCGGTCCGCCCCCCTCCACTTT. Residues: CASSHYGPRSAPLHF.

The rearrangement uses TRBV12-3 or TRBV12-4 and TRBJ1-4; D not certain. The V and J ends lost 3 bases and 4 bases respectively, with 6 bases between them. This CDR3 is built from 13 residues. CDR3 loop: CASSLRFNEKLFF. CDR3 nucleotides: TGTGCCAGCAGTTTGCGGTTTAATGAAAAACTGTTTTTT.

The chain employs TRBV7-2 and TRBJ2-1, with D perhaps matching TRBD2 (5 bases). CDR3 length: 14 residues. The V end lost 0 bases, the J end lost 7 bases, and 10 bases lay between the germline ends. The germline V gene has CDR1 SGHTA and CDR2 FQGNSA. The CDR3 DNA reads TGTGCCAGCAGCTTAGCCCTAGCAACGAATGAGCAGTTCTTC. Amino acids: CASSLALATNEQFF.

This rearrangement joins TRBV24-1 to TRBJ2-1; 11 bases fit TRBD2. CDR1 KGHDR and CDR2 SFDVKD come from the germline V gene. The CDR3 is made up of 16 amino acids. Trimming took 3 bases from V and 2 from J; bases not matched to a gene: 2. CDR3 in amino acids: CATSDPGLAAYNEQFF. In DNA form, the CDR3 reads TGTGCCACCAGTGATCCGGGACTAGCGGCCTACAATGAGCAGTTCTTC.

This clone was seen a single time. The J gene is TRBJ1-1, the V gene TRBV3-1 (or the pseudogene TRBV3-2); the D gene is possibly TRBD1 (6 bases). The CDR3 length is 15 residues. Deletions cut 4 bases from V and 5 bases from J, with 17 bases between. The V gene's germline CDR1 is LGHDT and CDR2 YNNKEL (reference sequence). CDR3 amino acids: CASSLAPGARTEAFF. CDR3 DNA sequence: TGTGCCAGCAGCCTAGCCCCAGGGGCTAGAACTGAAGCTTTCTTT.

The V gene is TRBV18, the J gene TRBJ2-7; 7 bases are shared with TRBD1. The J segment lost 6 bases and the V segment lost 2 bases, leaving 7 bases of the junction unmatched. CDR3 size: 14 residues. Germline CDR1 KGHSH, CDR2 LQKENI. CDR3 coding DNA: TGTGCCAGCTCACCAGACAGGGTAATGAGCGAGCAGTACTTC. It is translated as CASSPDRVMSEQYF.

The rearrangement joins TRBV7-9 to TRBJ2-1, with 10 bases fitting TRBD1. From germline, CDR1 is SEHNR and CDR2 FQNEAQ (reference sequence). The CDR3 is 17 amino acids. With V trimmed by 0 bases and J by 10 bases, 12 bases remained unmatched. The CDR3 coding sequence is TGTGCCAGCAGCTTAGCGGGACAGGGGTTCCCCTTAGCCGAGCAGTTCTTC. Its translation: CASSLAGQGFPLAEQFF. The full variable domain, with the rest looked up from reference TRBV7-9 and TRBJ2-1, is DTGVSQNPRHKITKRGQNVTFRCDPISEHNRLYWYRQTLGQGPEFLTYFQNEAQLEKSRLLSDRFSAERPKGSFSTLEIQRTEQGDSAMYLCASSLAGQGFPLAEQFFGPGTRLTVL.

J is TRBJ2-1 and V is TRBV7-6; possible D gene TRBD2, 6 bases. The CDR3 runs 13 residues. V lost 1 base, J lost 12 bases, and 13 bases lay in between. Germline V gives CDR1 SGHVS, CDR2 FNYEAQ. Here the CDR3 reads CASSLDRRGTQFF. The CDR3 bases are TGTGCCAGCAGCTTAGATCGCCGGGGGACGCAGTTCTTC. The entire variable domain, with the rest obtained from reference TRBV7-6 and TRBJ2-1, is as follows: GAGVSQSPRYKVTKRGQDVALRCDPISGHVSLYWYRQALGQGPEFLTYFNYEAQQDKSGLPNDRFSAERPEGSISTLTIQRTEQRDSAMYRCASSLDRRGTQFFGPGTRLTVL.

The DNA of the CDR3 is TGTGCCAGCAGCCCGGACAGGGGGAATGAAAAACTGTTTTTT. Protein product: CASSPDRGNEKLFF. The genes are TRBV27 and TRBJ1-4; 10 positions match TRBD1. The CDR3 has 14 amino acids. In germline, CDR1 is MNHEY, CDR2 SMNVEV (reference sequence). The V segment lost 6 bases and the J segment 5 bases; nucleotides outside the gene matches: 3.

The gene calls are TRBV12-2 and TRBJ2-1; the table assigns TRBD2, which was not confirmed against the DNA. TRBV12-2 is an annotated pseudogene. This CDR3 is 17 amino acids long. The CDR3 region has the DNA TGTGCAAGTCGCTTAGAGGCTAGCGGGAGTGGTTACAATGAGCAGTTCTTC. It codes for CASRLEASGSGYNEQFF.

V is TRBV28 and J is TRBJ1-1; TRBD1 matches at 7 bases. CDR1 is MDHEN, CDR2 SYDVKM, per germline. The V segment lost 9 bases and the J segment 3 bases; nucleotides outside the gene matches: 4. CDR3 length: 12 amino acids. CDR3 in DNA: TGTGCCAGTTCGACAGGGCACACTGAAGCTTTCTTT. Translating gives CASSTGHTEAFF.

The chain is built from TRBV27 and TRBJ2-2; 11 nucleotides agree with TRBD1. The V segment lost 2 bases and the J segment 2 bases; nucleotides outside the gene matches: 7. The CDR3 extends over 18 amino acids. Germline V gives CDR1 MNHEY, CDR2 SMNVEV (reference sequence). The CDR3 is CASSLSWRTGGNTGELFF. CDR3 nucleotide sequence: TGTGCCAGCAGTTTAAGTTGGAGGACAGGGGGCAACACCGGGGAGCTGTTTTTT.

The J gene is TRBJ2-1, the V gene TRBV13, with TRBD1 matching over 11 bases. J was trimmed by 4 bases and V by 5 bases; bases with no gene match: 10. The CDR3 extends over 17 amino acids. Germline lookup yields CDR1 PRHDT and CDR2 FYEKMQ (reference sequence). The CDR3 sequence is CASSPEAGTGGYNEQFF. CDR3 bases: TGTGCCAGCAGCCCCGAGGCGGGGACAGGGGGGTACAATGAGCAGTTCTTC.

V gene TRBV18 combines with J gene TRBJ2-3; TRBD1 might be the D (6 bases). Per the germline V gene, CDR1 is KGHSH and CDR2 is LQKENI. The CDR3 is 15 amino acids. Trimming stripped 3 bases from V and 2 bases from J, with 12 bases between. CDR3 nucleotides: TGTGCCAGCTCACCCGACAGGACGCACACAGATACGCAGTATTTT. Amino acid sequence: CASSPDRTHTDTQYF.

The V call is TRBV4-1, the J call TRBJ2-4, with 9 bases identical to TRBD2. V shed 3 bases and J 1 base; nucleotides not matched to a gene: 7. The CDR3 has 17 residues. Germline values: CDR1 MGHRA, CDR2 YSYEKL. The CDR3 is CASSQPLAGVAKNIQYF. CDR3 DNA: TGCGCCAGCAGCCAGCCGTTAGCGGGAGTGGCCAAAAACATTCAGTACTTC.

The J gene is TRBJ1-6, the V gene TRBV5-1; tentative D call: TRBD1 (5 bases). CDR1 is SGHRS, CDR2 YFSETQ, per germline. The V end was cut by 0 bases, the J end by 7 bases, with 17 bases between. The CDR3 extends over 17 amino acids. The CDR3 sequence is CASSLAGGDLMNSPLHF. CDR3 nucleotides: TGCGCCAGCAGCTTGGCAGGAGGGGATCTCATGAATTCACCCCTCCACTTT.

This clone was counted a single time. The CDR3 sequence: CASSPPGHKNTEAFF. DNA of the CDR3: TGTGCCAGCAGCCCGCCGGGACACAAGAACACTGAAGCTTTCTTT. The chain is built from TRBV21-1 and TRBJ1-1; whether TRBD1, the table's D call, matches the DNA was not checked. TRBV21-1 counts as a pseudogene. The CDR3 contains 15 residues.